This is a list of T cell receptor beta chains from one sample in a study of Ad26.COV2.S vaccination and SARS-CoV-2 variants. Sequencing was performed with immunoSEQ multiplex PCR; in TCRdb, only in-frame clones are kept and a portion is missing. The repertoire holds a few hundred thousand clones, with approximately 88% as singletons. The sequenced sample was peripheral blood, obtained in a trial of Ad26.COV2.S vaccine versus placebo. These receptors originate from a person between 18 and 60 years old who received the Ad26.COV2.S COVID-19 vaccine or a placebo. Both conserved end residues are part of each CDR3. Each record gives: CDR3 length, J gene, clone size, D gene, V gene, CDR3 protein, CDR3 DNA. A D gene is named only where the DNA matches it firmly. Size is stated for part of the rows, as once, few or many counts, or as a class when the clone is expanded.

16,TRBJ1-2,NA,TRBD1,TRBV7-8,CASSLGDRERNYGYTF,TGTGCCAGCAGCTTAGGTGACAGGGAGAGGAACTATGGCTACACCTTC
17,TRBJ1-1,NA,NA,TRBV6-2/TRBV6-3,CASSYPFQGLIRTEAFF,TGTGCCAGCAGTTATCCGTTTCAGGGGTTGATACGCACTGAAGCTTTCTTT
14,TRBJ1-5,NA,NA,TRBV3-1/TRBV3-2,CASSNGLEYQPQHF,TGTGCCAGCAGCAACGGCTTGGAGTATCAGCCCCAGCATTTT
14,TRBJ1-3,NA,NA,TRBV5-4,CASSLAREPHTIYF,TGTGCCAGCAGCTTGGCAAGGGAACCGCACACCATATATTTT
16,TRBJ2-2,NA,NA,TRBV2,CASSVGGAINTGELFF,TGTGCCAGCAGTGTGGGGGGCGCGATTAACACCGGGGAGCTGTTTTTT
15,TRBJ2-7,NA,TRBD2,TRBV5-1,CASSLFSGGAYEQYF,TGCGCCAGCAGCTTGTTTAGCGGGGGGGCCTACGAGCAGTACTTC
14,TRBJ2-7,NA,NA,TRBV5-1,CASSVNSGYGEQYF,TGCGCCAGCAGCGTTAATTCAGGGTATGGCGAGCAGTACTTC
14,TRBJ1-2,NA,NA,TRBV2,CASSEARRDYGYTF,TGTGCCAGCAGTGAAGCGCGCAGGGATTATGGCTACACCTTC
12,TRBJ2-2,NA,NA,TRBV28,CASSTWGRELFF,TGTGCCAGCAGTACTTGGGGGCGGGAGCTGTTTTTT
13,TRBJ2-1,NA,NA,TRBV7-2,CASSFNSYNEQFF,TGTGCCAGCAGCTTCAACTCCTACAATGAGCAGTTCTTC
13,TRBJ1-2,NA,NA,TRBV28,CASSQGVYYGYTF,TGTGCCAGCAGTCAAGGGGTATACTATGGCTACACCTTC
11,TRBJ1-2,NA,TRBD1,TRBV29-1,CSAGQGGGYTF,TGCAGCGCAGGACAGGGAGGAGGCTACACCTTC
15,TRBJ1-4,NA,TRBD1,TRBV15,CATSRDGTANEKLFF,TGTGCCACCAGCAGAGATGGGACAGCTAATGAAAAACTGTTTTTT
19,TRBJ2-7,NA,NA,TRBV12-2,CASRLGTPRTGGPHYEQYF,TGTGCAAGTCGCTTAGGGACCCCCCGAACAGGGGGCCCTCATTACGAGCAGTACTTC
17,TRBJ2-2,NA,TRBD1,TRBV6-2/TRBV6-3,CASSADRGNLGTGELFF,TGTGCCAGCAGTGCCGACAGGGGTAATCTTGGGACCGGGGAGCTGTTTTTT
15,TRBJ1-1,few,NA,TRBV3-1/TRBV3-2,CASSQGYTEGTEAFF,TGTGCCAGCAGCCAAGGATACACTGAGGGAACTGAAGCTTTCTTT
14,TRBJ2-1,once,TRBD1,TRBV6-5,CASSPGRGKYEQFF,TGTGCCAGCAGTCCAGGCAGGGGGAAGTATGAGCAGTTCTTC
12,TRBJ2-7,NA,NA,TRBV19,CASSSGVYEQYF,TGTGCCAGTAGTTCGGGGGTCTACGAGCAGTACTTC
14,TRBJ2-7,once,NA,TRBV7-2,CASSLARQSYEQYF,TGTGCCAGCAGCTTAGCGCGTCAGTCCTACGAGCAGTACTTC
15,TRBJ2-1,NA,NA,TRBV2,CASRTGEGDYNEQFF,TGTGCCAGCAGGACGGGGGAGGGGGACTACAATGAGCAGTTCTTC
16,TRBJ2-4,NA,TRBD1,TRBV19,CASSPRQGASGNIQYF,TGTGCCAGTAGTCCGCGACAGGGTGCTTCGGGAAACATTCAGTACTTC
14,TRBJ2-2,NA,NA,TRBV7-9,CASSLVPNTGELFF,TGTGCCAGCAGCTTAGTACCGAACACCGGGGAGCTGTTTTTT
14,TRBJ2-3,NA,NA,TRBV19,CASGIRDFTDTQYF,TGTGCCAGTGGTATACGGGACTTCACAGATACGCAGTATTTT
14,TRBJ2-7,NA,TRBD1,TRBV5-1,CASSNRTGNYEQYF,TGCGCCAGCAGCAATAGGACAGGGAACTACGAGCAGTACTTC
14,TRBJ1-3,NA,NA,TRBV29-1,CSVHSGDSGNTIYF,TGCAGCGTTCATTCAGGAGACTCTGGAAACACCATATATTTT
15,TRBJ1-5,NA,NA,TRBV9,CASSEGGYSNQPQHF,TGTGCCAGCAGCGAGGGGGGTTATAGCAATCAGCCCCAGCATTTT
16,TRBJ2-2,NA,TRBD2,TRBV4-3,CASSQDIAGETGELFF,TGCGCCAGCAGCCAAGACATAGCGGGGGAGACCGGGGAGCTGTTTTTT
20,TRBJ2-3,NA,TRBD2,TRBV5-1,CASSLEITLQRGGNTDTQYF,TGCGCCAGCAGCTTGGAAATTACTTTGCAGCGGGGGGGCAACACAGATACGCAGTATTTT
15,TRBJ2-3,NA,TRBD1,TRBV7-9,CASSWTGQGPDTQYF,TGTGCCAGCAGCTGGACCGGACAGGGACCAGATACGCAGTATTTT
14,TRBJ2-1,NA,NA,TRBV12-5,CASGGRDNYNEQFF,TGTGCTAGTGGTGGCAGGGACAACTACAATGAGCAGTTCTTC
15,TRBJ1-1,NA,NA,TRBV5-1,CASSRRDNMNTEAFF,TGCGCCAGCAGCCGGAGGGACAACATGAACACTGAAGCTTTCTTT
14,TRBJ1-2,NA,NA,TRBV5-4,CASSLGGTTYGYTF,TGTGCCAGCAGCTTGGGGGGGACGACTTATGGCTACACCTTC
17,TRBJ1-5,NA,NA,TRBV11-2,CASSLVRGRELNQPQHF,TGTGCCAGCAGCTTAGTCCGAGGCAGGGAACTCAATCAGCCCCAGCATTTT
12,TRBJ1-2,once,NA,TRBV29-1,CSVLTENYGYTF,TGCAGCGTGTTAACAGAAAACTATGGCTACACCTTC
17,TRBJ2-1,NA,TRBD2,TRBV7-2,CASSLALAGGLYNEQFF,TGTGCCAGCAGCTTAGCGCTAGCGGGGGGTCTGTACAATGAGCAGTTCTTC
15,TRBJ2-1,NA,NA,TRBV6-1,CASSDRQGFSNEQFF,TGTGCCAGCAGTGACCGGCAGGGGTTCAGCAATGAGCAGTTCTTC
15,TRBJ1-2,NA,NA,TRBV4-3,CASSQDLGRNYGYTF,TGCGCCAGCAGCCAAGATTTAGGGAGGAACTATGGCTACACCTTC
15,TRBJ2-1,NA,NA,TRBV11-3,CASSADASSYNEQFF,TGTGCCAGCAGCGCGGACGCCAGCTCCTACAATGAGCAGTTCTTC
13,TRBJ1-6,NA,NA,TRBV6-4,CASSQTGISPLHF,TGTGCCAGCAGTCAAACAGGGATTTCACCCCTCCACTTT
14,TRBJ2-7,NA,NA,TRBV5-1,CASSPSYRAGEQYF,TGCGCCAGCAGCCCGTCTTACAGGGCGGGGGAGCAGTACTTC